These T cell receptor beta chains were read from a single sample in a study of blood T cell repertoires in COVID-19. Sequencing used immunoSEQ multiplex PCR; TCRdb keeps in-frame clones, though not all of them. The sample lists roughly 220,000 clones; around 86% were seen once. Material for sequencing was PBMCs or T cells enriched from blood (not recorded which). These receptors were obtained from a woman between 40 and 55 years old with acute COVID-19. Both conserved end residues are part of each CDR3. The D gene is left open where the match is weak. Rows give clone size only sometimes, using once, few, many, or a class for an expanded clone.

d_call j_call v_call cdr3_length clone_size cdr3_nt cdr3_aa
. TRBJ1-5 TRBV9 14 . TGTGCCAGCAGCGGGCCGGGGAACAATCAGCCCCAACATTTT CASSGPGNNQPQHF
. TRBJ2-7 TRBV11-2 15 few TGTGCCAGCAGCTTAGAAGGCAGGGGCTCCTACGAGCAGTACTTC CASSLEGRGSYEQYF
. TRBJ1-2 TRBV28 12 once TGTGCCAGCATCTCATACTCAGGGGGCTACACCTTC CASISYSGGYTF
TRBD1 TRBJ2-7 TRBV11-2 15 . TGTGCCAGCAGCTTGGCCGGGACAGGGGAATACGAGCAGTACTTC CASSLAGTGEYEQYF
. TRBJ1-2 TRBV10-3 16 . TGTGCCATCAGTGAGTTAACAGCCTCACATACCTATGGCTACACCTTC CAISELTASHTYGYTF
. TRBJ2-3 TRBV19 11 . TGTGCCAGTAGCTTCACAGATACGCAGTATTTT CASSFTDTQYF
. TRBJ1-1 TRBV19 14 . TGTGCCAGTAAACCGCTGGAGGGGCAAGGTGAAGCTTTCTTT CASKPLEGQGEAFF
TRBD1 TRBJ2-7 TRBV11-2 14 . TGTGCCAGCAGCCAGGACAGGGGAATACACGAGCAGTACTTC CASSQDRGIHEQYF
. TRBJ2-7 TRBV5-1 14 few TGCGCCAGCAGGAAGACCCCAGGGTCCGACGAGCAGTACTTC CASRKTPGSDEQYF
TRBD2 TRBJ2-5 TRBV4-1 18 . TGCGCCAGCAGCCACCGTCCCATAGCAGCGGGAGGAGGAGAGACCCAGTACTTC CASSHRPIAAGGGETQYF
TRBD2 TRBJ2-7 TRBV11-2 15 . TGTGCCAGCAGCAGAGGACTAGCGGGAGGGGTCGAGCAGTACTTC CASSRGLAGGVEQYF
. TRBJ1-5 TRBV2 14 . TGTGCCAGCAGTGTGGTGACACCTAATCAGCCCCAGCATTTT CASSVVTPNQPQHF
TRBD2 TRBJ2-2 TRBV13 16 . TGTGCCAGCAGCCCTCGACTAGCGGGAGCTAACGGGGAGCTGTTTTTT CASSPRLAGANGELFF
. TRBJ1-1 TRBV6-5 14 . TGTGCCAGCAGTTACTCCTGGACGTCAGGGAAAGCTTTCTTT CASSYSWTSGKAFF
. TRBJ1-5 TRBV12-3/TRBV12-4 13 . TGTGCCAGCAGTTTAAGGGGGGGTCAGCCCCAGCATTTT CASSLRGGQPQHF
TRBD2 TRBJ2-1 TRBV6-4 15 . TGTGCCAGCAGTGGTTTAGCGGGAGACTACAATGAGCAGTTCTTC CASSGLAGDYNEQFF
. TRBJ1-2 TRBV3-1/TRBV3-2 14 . TGTGCCAGCAGCCAAGATGGGGCGGTGTATGGCTACACCTTC CASSQDGAVYGYTF
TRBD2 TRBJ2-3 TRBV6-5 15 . TGTGCCAGCAGTAGACTAGCGATGAGCACAGATACGCAGTATTTT CASSRLAMSTDTQYF
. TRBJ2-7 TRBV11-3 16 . TGTGCCAGCAGCTTAGGCCAGGGAGGGGGAACCTACGAGCAGTACTTC CASSLGQGGGTYEQYF
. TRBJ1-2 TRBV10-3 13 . TGTGCCATCAGTGAGGGGAGGGGAAATGGCTACACCTTC CAISEGRGNGYTF
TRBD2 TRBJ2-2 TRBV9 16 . TGTGCCAGCAGCGGGGGACTAGCGGGGAACACCGGGGAGCTGTTTTTT CASSGGLAGNTGELFF
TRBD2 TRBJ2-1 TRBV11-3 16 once TGTGCCAGCAGCTCTCCTACTAGCGGGGAGCCGTTTGAGCAGTTCTTC CASSSPTSGEPFEQFF
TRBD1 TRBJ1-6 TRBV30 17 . TGTGCCTGGAGTGTCTTTGGACAGGGCCCGAAGAATTCACCCCTCCACTTT CAWSVFGQGPKNSPLHF
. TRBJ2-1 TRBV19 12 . TGTGCCAGTAGCCTCCCGGGGAATGAGCAGTTCTTC CASSLPGNEQFF
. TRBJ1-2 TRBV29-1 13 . TGCAGCGTTGAACACTTCCCCTCCTATGGCTACACCTTC CSVEHFPSYGYTF
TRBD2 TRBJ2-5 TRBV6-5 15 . TGTGCCAGCAGTTATAGGGGCGGGAGTGGAGAGACCCAGTACTTC CASSYRGGSGETQYF
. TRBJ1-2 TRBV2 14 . TGTGCCAGCAGTCGAGGCTCTGCAGGGGACGGCTACACCTTC CASSRGSAGDGYTF
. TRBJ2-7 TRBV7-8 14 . TGTGCCAGCAGCTCCGCAGGGGTCCGGGACGAGCAGTACTTC CASSSAGVRDEQYF
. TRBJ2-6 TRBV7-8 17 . TGTGCCAGCAGCGTGGGGGCACGAAGCTCTGGGGCCAACGTCCTGACTTTC CASSVGARSSGANVLTF
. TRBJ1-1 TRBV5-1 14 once TGCGCCAGCAAGCTAACAGGGATGAACACTGAAGCTTTCTTT CASKLTGMNTEAFF
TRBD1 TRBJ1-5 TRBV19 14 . TGTGCCAGTAGTAATCGACAGGGGTGGCGGCCCCAGCATTTT CASSNRQGWRPQHF
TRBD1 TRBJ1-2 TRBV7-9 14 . TGTGCCAGCAGCACAGGACAGGGGAACTATGGCTACACCTTC CASSTGQGNYGYTF